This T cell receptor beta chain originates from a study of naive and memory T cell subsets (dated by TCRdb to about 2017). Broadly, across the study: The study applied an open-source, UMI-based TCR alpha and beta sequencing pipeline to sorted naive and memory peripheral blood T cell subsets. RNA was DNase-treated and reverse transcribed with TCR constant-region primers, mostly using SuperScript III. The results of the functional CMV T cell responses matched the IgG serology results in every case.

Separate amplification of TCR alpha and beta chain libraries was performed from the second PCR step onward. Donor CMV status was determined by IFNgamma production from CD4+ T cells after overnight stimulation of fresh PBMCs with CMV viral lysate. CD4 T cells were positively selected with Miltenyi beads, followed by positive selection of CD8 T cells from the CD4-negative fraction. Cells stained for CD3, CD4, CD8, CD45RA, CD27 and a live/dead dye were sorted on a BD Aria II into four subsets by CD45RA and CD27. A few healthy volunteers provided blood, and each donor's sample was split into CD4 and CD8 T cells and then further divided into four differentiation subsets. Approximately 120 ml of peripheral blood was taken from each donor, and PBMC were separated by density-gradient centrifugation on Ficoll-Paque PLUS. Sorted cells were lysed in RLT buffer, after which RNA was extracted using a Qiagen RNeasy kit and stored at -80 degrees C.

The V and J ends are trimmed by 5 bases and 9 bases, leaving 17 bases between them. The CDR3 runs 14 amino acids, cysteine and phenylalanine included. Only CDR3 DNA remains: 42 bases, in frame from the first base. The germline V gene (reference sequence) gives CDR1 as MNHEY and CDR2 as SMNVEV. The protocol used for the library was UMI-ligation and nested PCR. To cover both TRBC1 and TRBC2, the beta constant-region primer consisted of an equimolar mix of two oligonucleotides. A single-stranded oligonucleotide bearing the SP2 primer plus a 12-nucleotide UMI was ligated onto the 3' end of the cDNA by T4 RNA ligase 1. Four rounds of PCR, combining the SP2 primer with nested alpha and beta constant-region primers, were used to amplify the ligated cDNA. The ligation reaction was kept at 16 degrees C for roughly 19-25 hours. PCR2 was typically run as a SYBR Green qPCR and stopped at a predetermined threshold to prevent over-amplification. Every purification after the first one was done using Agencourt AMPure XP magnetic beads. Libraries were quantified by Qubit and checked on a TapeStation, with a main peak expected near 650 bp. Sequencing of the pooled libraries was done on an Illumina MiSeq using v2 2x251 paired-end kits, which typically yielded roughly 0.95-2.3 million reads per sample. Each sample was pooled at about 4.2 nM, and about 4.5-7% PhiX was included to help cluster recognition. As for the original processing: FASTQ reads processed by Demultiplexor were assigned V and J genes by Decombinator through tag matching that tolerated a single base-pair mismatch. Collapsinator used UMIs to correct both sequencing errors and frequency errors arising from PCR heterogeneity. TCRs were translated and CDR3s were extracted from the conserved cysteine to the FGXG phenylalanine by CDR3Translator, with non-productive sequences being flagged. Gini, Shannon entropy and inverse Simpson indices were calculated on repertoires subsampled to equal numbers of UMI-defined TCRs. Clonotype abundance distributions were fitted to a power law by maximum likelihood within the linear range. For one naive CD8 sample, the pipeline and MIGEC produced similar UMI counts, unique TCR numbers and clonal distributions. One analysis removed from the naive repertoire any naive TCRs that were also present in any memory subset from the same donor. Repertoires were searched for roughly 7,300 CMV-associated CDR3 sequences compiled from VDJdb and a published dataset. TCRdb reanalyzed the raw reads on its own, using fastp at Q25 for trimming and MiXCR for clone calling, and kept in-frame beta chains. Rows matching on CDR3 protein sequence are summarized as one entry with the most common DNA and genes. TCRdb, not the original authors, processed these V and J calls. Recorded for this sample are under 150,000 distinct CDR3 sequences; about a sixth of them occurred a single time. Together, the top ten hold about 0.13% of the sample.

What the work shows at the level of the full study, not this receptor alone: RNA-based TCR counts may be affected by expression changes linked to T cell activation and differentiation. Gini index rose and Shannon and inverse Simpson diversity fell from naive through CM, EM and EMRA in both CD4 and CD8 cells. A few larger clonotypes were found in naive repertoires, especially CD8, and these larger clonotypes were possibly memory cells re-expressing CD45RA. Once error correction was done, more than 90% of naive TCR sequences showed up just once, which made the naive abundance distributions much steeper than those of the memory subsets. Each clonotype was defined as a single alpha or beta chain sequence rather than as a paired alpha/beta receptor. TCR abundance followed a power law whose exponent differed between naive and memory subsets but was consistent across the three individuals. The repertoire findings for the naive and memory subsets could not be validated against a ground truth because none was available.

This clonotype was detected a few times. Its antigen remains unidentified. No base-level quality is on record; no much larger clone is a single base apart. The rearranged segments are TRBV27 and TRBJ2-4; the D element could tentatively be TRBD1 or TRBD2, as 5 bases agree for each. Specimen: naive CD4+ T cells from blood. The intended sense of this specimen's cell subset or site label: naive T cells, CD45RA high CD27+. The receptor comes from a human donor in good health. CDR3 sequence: CASSPREGRTIQYF. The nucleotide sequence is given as TGTGCCAGCAGTCCGCGAGAGGGGCGGACCATTCAGTACTTC.